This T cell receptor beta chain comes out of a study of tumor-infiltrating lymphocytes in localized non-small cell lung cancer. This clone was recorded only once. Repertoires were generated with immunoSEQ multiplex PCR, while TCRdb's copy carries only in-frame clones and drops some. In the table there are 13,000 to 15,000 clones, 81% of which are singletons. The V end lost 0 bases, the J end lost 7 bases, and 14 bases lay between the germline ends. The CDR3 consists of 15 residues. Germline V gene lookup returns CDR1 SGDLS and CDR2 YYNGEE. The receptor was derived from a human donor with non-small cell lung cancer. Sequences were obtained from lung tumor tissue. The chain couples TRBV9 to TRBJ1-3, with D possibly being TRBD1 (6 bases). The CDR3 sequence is CASSVEGGARNTIYF. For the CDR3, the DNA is TGTGCCAGCAGCGTAGAAGGGGGGGCGCGGAACACCATATATTTT.